One and the same sample provided the 2 T cell receptor beta chains below, sequenced in a study of T cell clusters in autoimmune cytopenias. TRB amplification used roughly 250 ng of peripheral blood genomic DNA. One tube held mixed TRB-A and TRB-B primer pools for touch-down PCR. TCRdb re-called the multiplex PCR reads and gives one entry per CDR3 protein, without DNA. The sample holds about 6,500 distinct CDR3 sequences. Another study also made use of these data, one on T cell repertoires in aging, cancer and after chemotherapy.

Material for sequencing was peripheral blood. The receptors come from a human donor in good health.

The rearrangement links TRBV15 to TRBJ1-2; no DNA is available, so the TRBD1 call from TCRdb remains unchecked. The germline CDR1 and CDR2 sequences are LNHNV and YYDKDF (reference sequence). The CDR3 has 15 residues. The CDR3 here is CATSRDTGGLYGYTF.

The chain is built from TRBV20-1 and TRBJ2-4. The length of the CDR3 is 14 residues. The V gene's germline CDR1 is DFQATT and CDR2 SNEGSKA (reference sequence). CDR3 protein: CSAYRLLAKNIQYF.